The 3 T cell receptor beta chains listed next were all sequenced from one sample in a study of T cells in women clearing cervical HPV infection. TCRdb's copy holds only in-frame clones and misses some; the assay was immunoSEQ multiplex PCR. This sample's table reports 20,000 to 25,000 clones. The specimen sequenced was blood buffy coat. These receptors were taken from a woman between 18 and 70 years old with a cervical HPV16 infection that either progressed to CIN3+ or cleared (not recorded which).

The CDR3 loop is CSASAGTQYF. Partial CDR3 DNA: TGCAGCGCCAGCGCCGGGACC. The V and J genes are TRBV29-1 and TRBJ2-5, with D unresolved. The read stops 3 residues short of the end of the CDR3; the missing end is completed from the germline J gene. Trimming pared 7 bases from V and 7 bases from J, leaving 10 bases between. The CDR3 totals 10 residues. Germline CDR1 reads SQVTM; CDR2 reads ANQGSEA.

In the case of this clone: The read terminates 3 residues before the CDR3 end, so the remaining end is supplied by the germline J gene. The chain has TRBV5-5 and TRBJ2-1; D not certain. This CDR3 contains 15 residues. The V gene's germline CDR1 is SGHKS and CDR2 YYEKEE (reference sequence). V lost 1 base and J lost 0, with 8 bases in between. The CDR3 here is CASSLLAGSYNEQFF. The sequenced part of the CDR3 DNA is TGTGCCAGCAGCTTGCTGGCAGGCTCCTACAATGAG.

Note on this clone: The CDR3 end is not reached by the read, which stops 3 residues before it; the germline J gene fills it in. The chain joins TRBV7-2 to TRBJ1-2; D call uncertain. Germline lookup yields CDR1 SGHTA and CDR2 FQGNSA. CDR3 length equals 15 residues. Incomplete CDR3 DNA: TGTGCCAGCAGCCCCGGACTACTAACCACAGATACC. It specifies CASSPGLLTTDT. The complete CDR3 reads CASSPGLLTTDTYTF.